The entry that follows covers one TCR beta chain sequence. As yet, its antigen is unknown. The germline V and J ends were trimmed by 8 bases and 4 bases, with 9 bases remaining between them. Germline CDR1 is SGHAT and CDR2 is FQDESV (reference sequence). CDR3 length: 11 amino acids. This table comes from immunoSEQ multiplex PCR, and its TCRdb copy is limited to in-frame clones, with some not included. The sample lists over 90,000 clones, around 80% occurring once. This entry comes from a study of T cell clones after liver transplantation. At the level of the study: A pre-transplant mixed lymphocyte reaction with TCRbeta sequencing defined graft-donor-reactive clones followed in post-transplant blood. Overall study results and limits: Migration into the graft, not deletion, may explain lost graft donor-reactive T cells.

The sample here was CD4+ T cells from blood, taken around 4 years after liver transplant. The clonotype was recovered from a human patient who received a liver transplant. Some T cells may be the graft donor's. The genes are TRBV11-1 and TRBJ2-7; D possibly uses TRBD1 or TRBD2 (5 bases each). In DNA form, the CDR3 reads TGTGCCAGCGGGGGTCTTTACGAGCAGTACTTC. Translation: CASGGLYEQYF.